This T cell receptor beta chain was recorded in a study of immune reconstitution after stem cell transplant in scleroderma. The CDR3 runs to 13 residues. V was trimmed by 7 bases and J by 0 bases, leaving 12 bases between them. Per germline, CDR1 DFQATT and CDR2 SNEGSKA (reference sequence). A single record per CDR3 protein comes from TCRdb applying MiXCR to the RT-PCR reads. The sample lists about 5,600 distinct CDR3 sequences; roughly 8% were seen once. This chain joins TRBV20-1 and TRBJ1-1, with D hard to call. The sequence derives from a male donor with systemic sclerosis. The sample was gathered before or after autologous hematopoietic stem cell transplantation (not recorded which). This CDR3 reads CSVAVIMNTEAFF. The CDR3 nucleotides are TGCAGTGTCGCGGTGATTATGAACACTGAAGCTTTCTTT.